This T cell receptor beta chain was sequenced for a study of CD8 T cells in Susac syndrome. Per germline, CDR1 SGDLS and CDR2 YYNGEE. The CDR3 extends over 16 amino acids. Germline trimming cut 1 base from V and 3 bases from J; bases unmatched to any gene: 7. TCR beta from blood CD8+ and CD4+ T cells was sequenced. Random hexamers were used to reverse transcribe an amount of about 0.45 to 1 ug RNA. MiXCR was run by TCRdb on the immunoSEQ multiplex PCR reads, yielding one entry per CDR3 protein. In the table there are about 66,000 distinct CDR3 sequences, 90% to 95% of which are singletons. This rearrangement joins TRBV9 to TRBJ2-5, with 9 bases fitting TRBD2. The sequenced material came from CD8+ T cells from PBMCs. The receptor was isolated from a human donor with multiple sclerosis. This CDR3 is CASSVHSGSGEETQYF. The CDR3 region has the DNA TGTGCCAGCAGCGTACATAGCGGGAGTGGGGAAGAGACCCAGTACTTC.